The 24 T cell receptor beta chains presented below share a single source sample, sequenced in a study of OX40 agonist ivuxolimab in advanced cancers. Sequencing used immunoSEQ multiplex PCR; TCRdb keeps in-frame clones, though not all of them. The sample contains approximately 74,000 clones, roughly 89% of which appear only once. The sample was CD4+ or CD8+ T cells sorted from blood, taken in a trial of the OX40 agonist ivuxolimab. These receptors were obtained from an adult with an advanced solid tumor such as melanoma, head and neck, liver or kidney cancer.

This clone was observed a single time. V gene TRBV29-1 combines with J gene TRBJ2-7; D is perhaps TRBD1 (5 bases). CDR3 length: 11 residues. Germline loops: CDR1 SQVTM, CDR2 ANQGSEA. V lost 2 bases to trimming and J lost 6 bases, with 8 bases between them. CDR3 in amino acids: CSVEQGAEQYF. CDR3 DNA sequence: TGCAGCGTTGAACAGGGCGCCGAGCAGTACTTC.

The V and J genes are TRBV19 and TRBJ2-2, with 10 bases that match TRBD1. Germline values: CDR1 LNHDA, CDR2 SQIVND (reference sequence). This CDR3 comprises 16 residues. Losses at the gene ends were 3 bases for V and 2 bases for J; bases not matched to a gene: 3. The CDR3, as DNA: TGTGCCAGTAGTATCCGACAGGGGGCCAACACCGGGGAGCTGTTTTTT. Residues: CASSIRQGANTGELFF.

V usage is TRBV5-1 and J usage is TRBJ2-3, with D possibly being TRBD1 (5 bases). The CDR3 runs to 16 residues. Germline CDR1 reads SGHRS; CDR2 reads YFSETQ. The V gene lost 0 bases and the J gene lost 6 bases, with 17 bases spanning the gap. CDR3 nucleotide sequence: TGCGCCAGCAGCTTGGGGCAGGGCTTCGCTGGGGATACGCAGTATTTT. This encodes CASSLGQGFAGDTQYF. Using reference TRBV5-1 and TRBJ2-3 for the parts outside the CDR3, the full variable domain is KAGVTQTPRYLIKTRGQQVTLSCSPISGHRSVSWYQQTPGQGLQFLFEYFSETQRNKGNFPGRFSGRQFSNSRSEMNVSTLELGDSALYLCASSLGQGFAGDTQYFGPGTRLTVL.

The chain joins TRBV28 to TRBJ2-4; D perhaps matches TRBD2 (6 bases). CDR1 and CDR2 from the germline V gene are MDHEN and SYDVKM. V lost 3 bases and J lost 3, with 15 bases in between. The CDR3 extends over 16 amino acids. The CDR3 here is CASSLNRESVKNIQYF. CDR3 DNA: TGTGCCAGCAGTTTGAACCGGGAGTCGGTCAAAAACATTCAGTACTTC. Drawing the rest from reference TRBV28 and TRBJ2-4, the complete variable domain is DVKVTQSSRYLVKRTGEKVFLECVQDMDHENMFWYRQDPGLGLRLIYFSYDVKMKEKGDIPEGYSVSREKKERFSLILESASTNQTSMYLCASSLNRESVKNIQYFGAGTRLSVL.

The J gene is TRBJ2-7, the V gene TRBV7-9; no clear D gene. Germline assignment: CDR1 SEHNR and CDR2 FQNEAQ (reference sequence). CDR3 length: 11 amino acids. Trimming cost V 5 bases and J 4 bases, with 6 bases left between them. The CDR3 loop reads CASSLSYEQYF. The CDR3 DNA sequence: TGTGCCAGCAGCCTTAGTTACGAGCAGTACTTC.

J is TRBJ1-4 and V is TRBV14; 7 bases are shared with TRBD1. The V and J ends lost 4 bases and 8 bases, in that order; junction bases with no gene match: 10. Per the germline V gene, CDR1 is SGHDN and CDR2 is FVKESK. The CDR3 spans 15 residues. The CDR3 bases are TGTGCCAGCAGCCGGTCACAGGGGTTCGGAGAAAAACTGTTTTTT. Amino acids: CASSRSQGFGEKLFF.

The chain couples TRBV7-2 to TRBJ2-2; D not resolved. The CDR3 is made up of 13 amino acids. The germline V and J ends were trimmed by 1 base and 6 bases, with 6 bases remaining between them. CDR1 SGHTA and CDR2 FQGNSA come from the germline V gene. CDR3 nucleotides: TGTGCCAGCAGCTTAGACCGTGCCGGGGAGCTGTTTTTT. This codes for CASSLDRAGELFF.

The chain is built from TRBV29-1 and TRBJ1-1; TRBD1 is a possible D gene (5 bases). This CDR3 spans 14 amino acids. CDR1 and CDR2 (germline): SQVTM, ANQGSEA. V shed 6 bases and J shed 5 bases, with 19 bases lying between them. DNA of the CDR3: TGCAGCGTCGCAGGGTGGGGGTTTGGTACTGAAGCTTTCTTT. Protein: CSVAGWGFGTEAFF.

This clone has only a few counts. This chain links TRBV9 with TRBJ2-2; 8 nucleotides line up with TRBD1. This CDR3 has 15 amino acids. CDR1 is SGDLS, CDR2 YYNGEE, per germline. Trimming cost V 0 bases and J 4 bases; bases outside gene matches: 2. The CDR3 nucleotides are TGTGCCAGCAGCGTAGTTACAGGGGGCACCGGGGAGCTGTTTTTT. Translated: CASSVVTGGTGELFF.

This chain joins TRBV27 and TRBJ2-7; 12 bases map to TRBD2. Trimming cost V 11 bases and J 3 bases; bases outside gene matches: 5. This CDR3 is built from 13 residues. In germline, CDR1 is MNHEY, CDR2 SMNVEV (reference sequence). Written as DNA, the CDR3 is TGTGCCGGGCTAGCGGGAGGGTACTACGAGCAGTACTTC. It yields the protein CAGLAGGYYEQYF.

The chain employs TRBV7-2 and TRBJ2-7, with D tentatively TRBD1 (5 bases). This CDR3 contains 14 residues. The V end was cut by 1 base, the J end by 1 base, with 8 bases between. Germline lookup yields CDR1 SGHTA and CDR2 FQGNSA. The CDR3 sequence is CASSLGRQSYEQYF. DNA of the CDR3: TGTGCCAGCAGCTTAGGTAGACAGTCCTACGAGCAGTACTTC.

The V and J genes are TRBV7-2 and TRBJ1-1, with 10 bases lining up with TRBD1. Trimming at V came to 7 bases and at J to 6 bases, leaving 8 bases not matched to a gene. The CDR3 contains 14 residues. Germline V gene lookup returns CDR1 SGHTA and CDR2 FQGNSA. CDR3 DNA: TGTGCCAGCACGACAGGGGGCTTAGCTGCTGAAGCTTTCTTT. Protein: CASTTGGLAAEAFF.

The V and J genes are TRBV5-4 and TRBJ2-5; TRBD2 matches 8 bases. The ends lost 4 bases at V and 3 bases at J; junction bases unmatched: 5. Germline-derived CDR1 and CDR2 are SGHNT and YYREEE (reference sequence). This CDR3 has 14 residues. This CDR3 is CASSPRAGEETQYF. DNA for the CDR3: TGTGCCAGCAGCCCTCGAGCGGGAGAAGAGACCCAGTACTTC.

V usage is TRBV7-2 and J usage is TRBJ2-5; TRBD2 agrees at 10 bases. Germline V gene data show CDR1 as SGHTA and CDR2 as FQGNSA. J was trimmed by 1 base and V by 2 bases; bases with no gene match: 4. The CDR3 runs 16 residues. The chain's CDR3 is CASSLTGTSVQETQYF. CDR3 bases: TGTGCCAGCAGCTTAACCGGGACTAGCGTCCAAGAGACCCAGTACTTC.

Worth noting for this clone: The junction departs from germline at one end; a sequencing error may be responsible. V is TRBV20-1 and J is TRBJ1-1, with unresolved D. The CDR3 runs 8 residues. Germline V gene sequence: CDR1 DFQATT, CDR2 SNEGSKA (reference sequence). The CDR3 coding sequence is TGCAGTGCGAGAGAAGCTTTCTTT. Amino acids: CSAREAFF.

This sequence joins TRBV28 and TRBJ2-2; D possibly uses TRBD1 or TRBD2 (6 bases each). V lost 7 bases, J lost 0 bases, and 24 bases lay in between. CDR1 is MDHEN, CDR2 SYDVKM, per germline. The length of the CDR3 is 19 residues. CDR3 nucleotides: TGTGCCAGCACCTTAGGCGGAGCGTTGGGGGGCGCGAACACCGGGGAGCTGTTTTTT. Its translation: CASTLGGALGGANTGELFF.

In this sample, this clone turned up once. DNA of the CDR3: TGTGCCAGCAGACCCGGGACAGCCTATAACTATGGCTACACCTTC. Translation gives CASRPGTAYNYGYTF. The rearrangement joins TRBV6-5 to TRBJ1-2, with TRBD1 identical over 7 bases. The germline gives CDR1 MNHEY, CDR2 SVGAGI. The CDR3 runs 15 residues. V was pared by 6 bases and J by 1 base, with 8 bases of the junction left unmatched.

This clone came up once. The chain recombines TRBV6-6 with TRBJ2-5; D gene unclear. V was cut by 6 bases and J by 5 bases, with 10 bases left in between. The CDR3 is 12 amino acids. Germline V gene data show CDR1 as MNHNY and CDR2 as SVGAGI (reference sequence). Here the CDR3 reads CASRGIPETQYF. The CDR3 nucleotides read TGTGCCAGCAGAGGGATTCCGGAGACCCAGTACTTC.

CDR3 sequence (DNA): TGTGCCAGCAGCCAGTCGGGACAGGGGAGCACCGGGGAGCTGTTTTTT. Translated: CASSQSGQGSTGELFF. J is TRBJ2-2 and V is TRBV4-2; 10 nucleotides agree with TRBD1. The CDR3 is 16 residues long. V lost 3 bases and J lost 4; bases outside the gene matches: 5. CDR1 is LGHNA, CDR2 YNFKEQ, per germline.

The rearrangement joins TRBV7-3 to TRBJ2-1, with D possibly TRBD2 on 6 matching bases. CDR3 length: 15 amino acids. The V gene lost 4 bases and the J gene lost 6 bases, with 16 bases spanning the gap. Per the germline V gene, CDR1 is SGHTA and CDR2 is FQGTGA. As DNA, the CDR3 is TGTGCCAGCAGCTGGGACGGGGACTTATCCAATGAGCAGTTCTTC. Its protein is CASSWDGDLSNEQFF.

The chain is built from TRBV6-1 and TRBJ2-3; D call uncertain. The CDR3 length is 14 residues. CDR1 is MNHNS and CDR2 is SASEGT in the germline V gene. Trimming took off 1 base at V and 0 bases at J, with 5 bases between the two ends. DNA for the CDR3: TGTGCCAGCAGTGAAGTCGGTAGCACAGATACGCAGTATTTT. Translated, it gives CASSEVGSTDTQYF.

The chain employs TRBV18 and TRBJ2-5; TRBD2 aligns across 13 bases. The J call may be in error: the DNA end matches TRBJ2-7 better. Germline loops: CDR1 KGHSH, CDR2 LQKENI. The CDR3 spans 14 residues. In DNA, the CDR3 is TGTGCCAGCTCGTCGGGACTAGCGGGATCCGAGCAGTACTTC. This translates into CASSSGLAGSEQYF.

For this clone: The sample holds other DNA sequences that translate to the same CDR3. The CDR3 here is CASSLRGGGNQPQHF. The CDR3 bases are TGTGCCAGCAGTTTGAGAGGGGGCGGCAATCAGCCCCAGCATTTT. The V and J genes are TRBV28 and TRBJ1-5; 7 bases align to TRBD1. Germline trimming cut 3 bases from V and 2 bases from J; bases unmatched to any gene: 4. This CDR3 has 15 amino acids. Germline lookup yields CDR1 MDHEN and CDR2 SYDVKM.

The V and J genes are TRBV6-1 and TRBJ2-5; D may be TRBD2 (5 bases). V was clipped by 8 bases and J by 6 bases, with 16 bases between them. The CDR3 spans 13 residues. Germline V CDR1 and CDR2: MNHNS, SASEGT. CDR3 residues: CASLERGYKTQYF. CDR3 nucleotides: TGTGCCAGCCTAGAACGGGGTTATAAGACCCAGTACTTC.